Shown below are 16 T cell receptor beta chains from a single sample sequenced in a study of tissue T cells after allogeneic stem cell transplantation. Sequencing was performed with immunoSEQ multiplex PCR; in TCRdb, only in-frame clones are kept and a portion is missing. The table shows thousands of clones, with less than 45% occurring only once. Documented time point: mouse harvest day 14 after allogeneic transplant. Mouse grafts combined 10^7 T-cell-depleted bone marrow cells with 10^6 splenic CD5+ T cells. Sequencing used skin. The source of these receptors is a female BALB/c mouse given C57BL/6 T cells with graft-versus-host disease after an allogeneic hematopoietic cell transplant.

As to this clone: Mouse gene names apply. The read terminates 1 residue before the CDR3 end, so the remaining end is supplied by the germline J gene. V usage is TRBV26 and J usage is TRBJ2-7; no firm D call. V was trimmed by 4 bases and J by 2 bases, leaving 3 bases between them. This CDR3 is 11 amino acids long. Germline V gene data show CDR1 as KGHPV and CDR2 as FQNQEV (reference sequence). The CDR3 bases that were read are TGTGCCAGCAGTCGCACCTATGAACAGTAC. Protein sequence: CASSRTYEQY. The CDR3 in its entirety is CASSRTYEQYF.

On this clone: Germline and genes here are mouse. The read ends 1 residue before the CDR3 terminus; that terminus is restored from the germline J gene. The V call is TRBV26, the J call TRBJ2-5; D is unclear. The CDR3 is 12 residues long. The V end was cut by 3 bases, the J end by 3 bases, with 4 bases between. The germline gives CDR1 KGHPV, CDR2 FQNQEV (reference sequence). The CDR3: CASSLLQDTQYF. CDR3 bases read: TGTGCCAGCAGTCTCTTGCAAGACACCCAGTAC.

Comments on this clone: These gene names are mouse names. The read ends 1 residue shy of where the CDR3 ends; the end is completed using the germline J gene. This chain uses TRBV15 with TRBJ2-2; D is perhaps TRBD1 (6 bases). With 2 bases removed from V and 1 base from J, the gap between germline ends came to 8 bases. The CDR3 sequence is 15 residues long. The germline V gene has CDR1 SGHND and CDR2 FRSKSL. The CDR3 DNA, read in part, is TGTGCCAGCAGTTTATACAGGGAAAACACCGGGCAGCTCTAC. Translated, it gives CASSLYRENTGQLY. The entire CDR3 protein is CASSLYRENTGQLYF.

This clone was recorded a few times. With a much larger clone just one base away, this may be a read error. The genes are named according to mouse. The DNA ends 1 residue before the CDR3 does, and the rest of the CDR3 is filled in from the germline J gene. This chain joins TRBV4 and TRBJ1-3, with D perhaps TRBD1 (6 bases). The germline V gene has CDR1 LGHDT and CDR2 YNNKQL (reference sequence). The CDR3 is made up of 14 amino acids. V was cut by 5 bases and J by 0 bases, with 8 bases left in between. CDR3 in amino acids: CASSPDSSGNTLYF. The CDR3 bases that were read are TGTGCCAGCAGCCCGGACAGTTCTGGAAATACGCTCTAT.

This clone counts as medium-sized. The gene symbols are mouse symbols. The CDR3 DNA, read in part, is TGTGCAAGCAGCTTAGTGGACCAAAACTCCGACTACACC. It yields the protein CASSLVDQNSDYT. The entire CDR3 is CASSLVDQNSDYTF. The chain employs TRBV16 and TRBJ1-2; no definite D call. The sequenced fragment ends 1 residue before the CDR3 boundary, so the rest is inferred from the germline J gene. The CDR3 consists of 14 residues. V was trimmed by 1 base and J by 1 base, leaving 7 bases between them. The V gene's germline CDR1 is SGHSA and CDR2 FRNQAP.

For this clone: The listed genes are named as in mouse. The sequenced fragment ends 1 residue before the CDR3 boundary, so the rest is inferred from the germline J gene. J is TRBJ1-1 and V is TRBV26; D uncertain. The CDR3 totals 13 residues. The ends were cut back, 2 bases at V and 3 bases at J, with 7 bases in the middle. Germline values: CDR1 KGHPV, CDR2 FQNQEV (reference sequence). The CDR3 reads CASSLVQYTEVFF. The CDR3 bases that were read are TGTGCCAGCAGTCTGGTTCAGTACACAGAAGTCTTC.

In regard to this clone: Gene names and germline match the mouse. This sample includes further DNA sequences coding for the same CDR3. The CDR3 region is CASSLSYSGNTLYF. Incomplete CDR3 DNA: TGTGCCAGCAGTCTGAGCTATTCTGGAAATACGCTCTAT. J is TRBJ1-3 and V is TRBV26, with no clear D. The sequenced fragment ends 1 residue before the CDR3 boundary, so the rest is inferred from the germline J gene. The CDR3 has 14 residues. CDR1 KGHPV and CDR2 FQNQEV come from the germline V gene (reference sequence). Trimming cost V 2 bases and J 0 bases, with 5 bases left between them.

Notes on this clone: Mouse germline and gene names are used. The read falls 1 residue short of the CDR3 end, and the missing part is taken from the germline J gene. V gene TRBV26 combines with J gene TRBJ1-2, with TRBD1 matching 10 bases. Trimming removed 4 bases from V and 3 bases from J; junction bases left unmatched: 5. Germline loops: CDR1 KGHPV, CDR2 FQNQEV (reference sequence). This CDR3 is built from 15 residues. The CDR3 is CASSPRTGGYSDYTF. CDR3 bases read: TGTGCCAGCAGTCCACGGACAGGGGGGTACTCCGACTACACC.

Concerning this clone itself: Gene labels here are mouse ones. The read comes to an end 1 residue before the CDR3 does, leaving the germline J gene to fill in the end. The rearrangement uses TRBV26 and TRBJ1-3; 8 bases fit TRBD1. V lost 3 bases to trimming and J lost 0 bases; unmatched junction nucleotides: 4. CDR1 is KGHPV and CDR2 is FQNQEV in the germline V gene (reference sequence). The CDR3 runs 16 residues. The CDR3 spells CASSLTGGPSGNTLYF. Incomplete CDR3 DNA: TGTGCCAGCAGTCTCACAGGGGGTCCTTCTGGAAATACGCTCTAT.

This clone has only a few counts. The germline and genes are mouse ones. The DNA ends 1 residue before the CDR3 does, and the rest of the CDR3 is filled in from the germline J gene. V gene TRBV4 combines with J gene TRBJ2-4; TRBD2 matches 11 bases. The CDR3 runs to 14 residues. Looked up from germline, CDR1 is LGHDT and CDR2 is YNNKQL (reference sequence). V gave up 4 bases and J gave up 6 bases; unmatched junction bases: 3. CDR3 bases read: TGTGCCAGCAGCTGGGGACTGGGGGAGAACACCTTGTAC. Translating it yields CASSWGLGENTLY. The complete CDR3 protein is CASSWGLGENTLYF.

This clone is deemed medium-sized. Mouse gene names and germline throughout. The read ends 1 residue shy of where the CDR3 ends; the end is completed using the germline J gene. The V and J genes are TRBV26 and TRBJ1-3; TRBD1 matches 8 bases. Trimming took 3 bases from V and 2 from J; bases not matched to a gene: 0. The CDR3 loop spans 14 amino acids. The V gene's germline CDR1 is KGHPV and CDR2 FQNQEV (reference sequence). The sequenced part of the CDR3 DNA is TGTGCCAGCAGTCTCAGGGGGCCTGGAAATACGCTCTAT. Translating it yields CASSLRGPGNTLY. Given in full, the CDR3 is CASSLRGPGNTLYF.

This clone was recorded a few times. Germline and genes: mouse. The CDR3 is cut off 1 residue early in the read; its end comes from the germline J gene. V usage is TRBV26 and J usage is TRBJ1-1; the D gene is possibly TRBD1 (6 bases). The V gene lost 3 bases and the J gene lost 5 bases, with 10 bases spanning the gap. The CDR3 is 13 residues long. Germline V lookup: CDR1 KGHPV, CDR2 FQNQEV (reference sequence). Here the CDR3 reads CASSLDRSTEVFF. Incomplete CDR3 DNA: TGTGCCAGCAGTCTAGACAGGTCTACAGAAGTCTTC. The full variable domain, in which reference TRBV26 and TRBJ1-1 provide the parts outside the CDR3, is NSKVIQTPRYLVKGQGQKAKMRCIPEKGHPVVFWYQQNKNNEFKFLINFQNQEVLQQIDMTEKRFSAECPSNSPCSLEIQSSEAGDSALYLCASSLDRSTEVFFGKGTRLTVV.

In this sample, this clone is medium-sized. Gene names are the mouse ones. The CDR3 is cut off 1 residue early in the read; its end comes from the germline J gene. The sample contains more than one DNA sequence encoding this CDR3. The gene calls are TRBV26 and TRBJ2-7, with 8 nucleotides matching TRBD2. The CDR3 runs to 13 residues. The germline CDR1 and CDR2 sequences are KGHPV and FQNQEV (reference sequence). V trimming: 3 bases; J trimming: 4 bases; junction bases outside the gene matches: 2. This CDR3 is CASSLNWGYEQYF. The CDR3 DNA, read in part, is TGTGCCAGCAGTCTCAACTGGGGGTATGAACAGTAC.

As concerns this clone: The gene names given are mouse names. The CDR3 end falls 1 residue outside the read, so it is completed with the germline J gene. This chain connects TRBV3 to TRBJ1-5; D is unresolved. CDR3 length: 13 amino acids. The germline gives CDR1 SNHLY, CDR2 FYNGKV (reference sequence). The V end was cut by 5 bases, the J end by 4 bases, with 9 bases between. The CDR3 protein is CASSPVGNQAPLF. CDR3 DNA (partial): TGTGCCAGCAGCCCAGTGGGGAACCAGGCTCCGCTT.

With regard to this clone: Gene labels here are mouse ones. The read finishes 1 residue shy of the CDR3 end, and the germline J gene is used to complete it. The chain joins TRBV3 to TRBJ2-7; D is unresolved. The V gene lost 3 bases and the J gene lost 3 bases, with 6 bases spanning the gap. The CDR3 has 12 amino acids. Germline CDR1 and CDR2: SNHLY and FYNGKV (reference sequence). This CDR3 reads CASSFRVYEQYF. The part of the CDR3 DNA that was read is TGTGCCAGCAGCTTTCGGGTCTATGAACAGTAC.

This clone was detected only a few times. The listed genes are named as in mouse. The CDR3 extends 1 residue past the end of the read, so its final part is completed from the germline J gene. This chain connects TRBV26 to TRBJ2-3, with 8 bases aligning to TRBD2. The CDR3 runs to 16 residues. Germline V gene sequence: CDR1 KGHPV, CDR2 FQNQEV (reference sequence). The V segment lost 3 bases and the J segment 1 base; nucleotides outside the gene matches: 6. The CDR3 DNA, read in part, is TGTGCCAGCAGTCTTACCCTGGGGGGAGGTGCAGAAACGCTGTAT. Its protein product is CASSLTLGGGAETLY. The entire CDR3 reads CASSLTLGGGAETLYF.